This TCR beta chain was recorded in a study of cytomegalovirus exposure and HLA in healthy donors. Overall study findings and caveats: A subsequent analysis found that TCR clusters from the first cohort also tended to co-occur in the 90 to 150 validation repertoires, with about 94% of cluster scores above 0.

Using immunoSEQ multiplex PCR, the repertoire was profiled, and TCRdb retains in-frame clones only, with some absent. The sample includes about 130,000 clones, nearly 90% of them seen just once. Germline V CDR1 and CDR2: SGHAT, FQNNGV. V shed 3 bases and J shed 3 bases, with 12 bases lying between them. This CDR3 spans 14 amino acids. Points on this clone: The antigen remains unidentified.

This clonotype originated in a woman aged 18-35 years in good health and CMV-seronegative. The sample consisted of PBMCs. The V call is TRBV11-2, the J call TRBJ2-7, with D possibly TRBD2 on 5 matching bases. CDR3 amino acids: CASSFDSRDYEQYF. CDR3 nucleotides: TGTGCCAGCAGCTTTGACTCGAGGGACTACGAGCAGTACTTC.